This TCR beta chain was obtained from a study of cytotoxic CD8 clonotypes in ibrutinib-treated CLL. Looking at the study overall: IGHV unmutated under 18; relapsed/refractory about a dozen; treatment-naive more than 14. Response samples came after a median about 13 months of treatment, range 6 to 36. General study results and limits: At progression, clonality fell back toward baseline after rising at ibrutinib response.

Germline CDR1 reads SGHTS; CDR2 reads YDEGEE. Between the trimmed V and J ends, which lost 4 bases and 4 bases, there was a span of 9 bases. The CDR3 extends over 13 amino acids. With respect to this clone: Its antigen is undetermined.

Genomic DNA (roughly 1.9 micrograms) was obtained from cryopreserved PBMCs for construction of TCR beta libraries. Profiling relied on immunoSEQ multiplex PCR, and the TCRdb table lists in-frame clones only, not all of them. The sample holds more than 75,000 clones; about 74% are singletons and the top ten take just under 25%. Sequencing used PBMCs, obtained after 24 months of ibrutinib treatment. This chain connects TRBV5-8 to TRBJ1-5; D possibly corresponds to TRBD1 (5 bases). This clonotype was sampled from a human donor with chronic lymphocytic leukemia. The CDR3 reads CASSLDINQPQHF. In DNA, the CDR3 is TGTGCCAGCAGCCTGGACATTAATCAGCCCCAGCATTTT. Together with reference TRBV5-8 and TRBJ1-5, the CDR3 gives the full variable domain: EAGVTQSPTHLIKTRGQQATLRCSPISGHTSVYWYQQALGLGLQFLLWYDEGEERNRGNFPPRFSGRQFPNYSSELNVNALELEDSALYLCASSLDINQPQHFGDGTRLSIL.